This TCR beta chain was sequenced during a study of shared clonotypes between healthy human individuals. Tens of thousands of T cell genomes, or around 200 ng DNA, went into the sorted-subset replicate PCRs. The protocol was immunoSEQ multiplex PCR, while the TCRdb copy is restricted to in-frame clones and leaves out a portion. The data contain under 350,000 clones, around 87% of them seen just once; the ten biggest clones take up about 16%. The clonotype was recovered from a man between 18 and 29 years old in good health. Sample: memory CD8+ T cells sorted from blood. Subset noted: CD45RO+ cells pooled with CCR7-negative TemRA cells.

The CDR3 sequence: CASSLSGYNQPQHF. The CDR3 DNA follows: TGTGCCAGCAGTTTATCAGGGTACAATCAGCCCCAGCATTTT. This chain uses TRBV27 with TRBJ1-5; D not certain. CDR1 is MNHEY, CDR2 SMNVEV, per germline (reference sequence). The CDR3 runs to 14 residues. V lost 0 bases, J lost 3 bases, and 6 bases lay in between.